This T cell receptor beta chain comes out of a study of human T cells and chemical hapten exposure. Noted time point: patch test 3, about 24 weeks after DPC sensitization. Treatment given: therapeutic diphenylcyclopropenone sensitization with weekly scalp DPC. V was cut by 10 bases and J by 0 bases, with 11 bases left in between. The V gene's germline CDR1 is SGHVS and CDR2 FQNEAQ. This CDR3 spans 13 amino acids. General study findings and limits: Once DPC sensitization occurred, TCRs above 1 in 1000 frequency showed no change. Expanded TCRs created a significantly greater count of big CDR3 similarity clusters than controls did. Alopecia in all donors means immunity may differ from healthy individuals.

One entry per CDR3 protein results from TCRdb running MiXCR on the RACE reads. The sample lists some 170,000 distinct CDR3 sequences; approximately 30% were seen once. Notes on this clonotype: Its cognate antigen is unknown.

The material sequenced was whole blood, taken in connection with sensitization to the hapten diphenylcyclopropenone (DPC). This receptor was identified in a woman aged 18 to 35 with alopecia areata. Some clones in this sample may be carry-over from other donors' samples. This chain links TRBV7-8 with TRBJ2-3; weak D call: TRBD2 (5 bases). Here the CDR3 DNA reads TGTGCCATACGGGAACCGAGCACAGATACGCAGTATTTT. It specifies CAIREPSTDTQYF.